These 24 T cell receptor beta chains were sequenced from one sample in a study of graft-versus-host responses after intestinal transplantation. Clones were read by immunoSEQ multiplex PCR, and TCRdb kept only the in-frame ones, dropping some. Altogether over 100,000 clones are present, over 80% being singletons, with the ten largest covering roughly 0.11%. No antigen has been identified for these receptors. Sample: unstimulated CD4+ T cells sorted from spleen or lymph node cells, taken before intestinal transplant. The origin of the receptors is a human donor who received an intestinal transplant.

The CDR3 region has the DNA TGTGCCAGCAAGGTTCAGGCTACAGATACGCAGTATTTT. Its translation: CASKVQATDTQYF. The chain combines TRBV5-4 with TRBJ2-3; D gene uncertain. CDR1 is SGHNT and CDR2 is YYREEE in the germline V gene (reference sequence). The CDR3 is made up of 13 amino acids. V lost 6 bases, J lost 3 bases, and 11 bases lay in between.

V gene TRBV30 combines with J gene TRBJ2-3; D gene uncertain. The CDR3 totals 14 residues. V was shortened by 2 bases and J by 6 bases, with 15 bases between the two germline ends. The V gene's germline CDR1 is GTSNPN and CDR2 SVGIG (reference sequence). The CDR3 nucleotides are TGTGCCTGGAGTCCTAGGGTCCTAGGGGATACGCAGTATTTT. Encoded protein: CAWSPRVLGDTQYF.

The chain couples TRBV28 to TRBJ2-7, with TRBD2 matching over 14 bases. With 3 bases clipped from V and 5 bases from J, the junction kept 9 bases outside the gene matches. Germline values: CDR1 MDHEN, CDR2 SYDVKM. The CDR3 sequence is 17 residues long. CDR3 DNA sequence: TGTGCCAGCAGTTTCTCGGGACTAGCGGGAGTTCGGGACGAGCAGTACTTC. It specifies CASSFSGLAGVRDEQYF. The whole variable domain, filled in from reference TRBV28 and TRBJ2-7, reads DVKVTQSSRYLVKRTGEKVFLECVQDMDHENMFWYRQDPGLGLRLIYFSYDVKMKEKGDIPEGYSVSREKKERFSLILESASTNQTSMYLCASSFSGLAGVRDEQYFGPGTRLTVT.

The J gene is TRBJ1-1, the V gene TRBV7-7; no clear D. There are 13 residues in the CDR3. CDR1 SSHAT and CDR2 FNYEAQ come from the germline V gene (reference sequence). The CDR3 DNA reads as TGTGCTACCACTCCAGGACCTTACACTGAAGCTTTCTTT. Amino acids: CATTPGPYTEAFF.

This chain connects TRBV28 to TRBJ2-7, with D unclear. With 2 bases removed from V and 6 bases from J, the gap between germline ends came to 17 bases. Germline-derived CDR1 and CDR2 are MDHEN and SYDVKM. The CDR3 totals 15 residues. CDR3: CASSLPGPRALEQYF. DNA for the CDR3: TGTGCCAGCAGTTTACCCGGACCCCGGGCCCTCGAGCAGTACTTC.

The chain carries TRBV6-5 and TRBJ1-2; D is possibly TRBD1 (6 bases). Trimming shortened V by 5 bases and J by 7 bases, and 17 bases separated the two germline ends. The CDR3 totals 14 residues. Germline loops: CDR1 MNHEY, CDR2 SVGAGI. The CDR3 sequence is CASSPVGGRGGYTF. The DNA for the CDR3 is TGTGCCAGCAGTCCGGTGGGGGGGCGGGGTGGCTACACCTTC.

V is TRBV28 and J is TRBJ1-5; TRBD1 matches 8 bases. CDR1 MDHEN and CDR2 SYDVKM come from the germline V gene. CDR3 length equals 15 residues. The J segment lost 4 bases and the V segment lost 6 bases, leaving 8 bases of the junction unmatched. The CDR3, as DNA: TGTGCCAGCAGGGGCTGGGACAGGAAGAATCAGCCCCAGCATTTT. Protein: CASRGWDRKNQPQHF. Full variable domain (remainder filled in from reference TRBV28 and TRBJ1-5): DVKVTQSSRYLVKRTGEKVFLECVQDMDHENMFWYRQDPGLGLRLIYFSYDVKMKEKGDIPEGYSVSREKKERFSLILESASTNQTSMYLCASRGWDRKNQPQHFGDGTRLSIL.

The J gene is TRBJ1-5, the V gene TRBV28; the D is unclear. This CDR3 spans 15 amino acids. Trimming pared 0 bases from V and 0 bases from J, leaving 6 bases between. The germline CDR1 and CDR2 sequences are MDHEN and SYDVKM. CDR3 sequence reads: CASSLWSISNQPQHF. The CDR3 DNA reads TGTGCCAGCAGTTTATGGTCGATTAGCAATCAGCCCCAGCATTTT.

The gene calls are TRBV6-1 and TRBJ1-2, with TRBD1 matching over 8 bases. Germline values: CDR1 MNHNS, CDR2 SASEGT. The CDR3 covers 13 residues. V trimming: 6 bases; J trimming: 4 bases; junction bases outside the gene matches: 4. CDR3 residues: CASSRDRSYGYTF. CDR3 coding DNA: TGTGCCAGCAGCCGGGACAGGAGCTATGGCTACACCTTC.

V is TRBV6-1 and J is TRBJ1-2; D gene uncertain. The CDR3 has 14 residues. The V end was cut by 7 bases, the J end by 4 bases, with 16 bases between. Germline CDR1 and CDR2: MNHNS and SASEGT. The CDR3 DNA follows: TGTGCCAGCATTATAAGCAACAGAAGCTATGGCTACACCTTC. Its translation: CASIISNRSYGYTF.

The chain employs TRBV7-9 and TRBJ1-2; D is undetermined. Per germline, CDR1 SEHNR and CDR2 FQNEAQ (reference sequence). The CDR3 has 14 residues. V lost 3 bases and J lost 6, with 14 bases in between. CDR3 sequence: CASSFISGSNGYTF. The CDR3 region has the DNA TGTGCCAGCAGCTTCATTTCCGGGTCAAATGGCTACACCTTC.

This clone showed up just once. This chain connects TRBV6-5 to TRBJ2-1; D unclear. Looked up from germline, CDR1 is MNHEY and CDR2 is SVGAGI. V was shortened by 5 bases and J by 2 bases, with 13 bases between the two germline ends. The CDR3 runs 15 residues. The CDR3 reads CASSAGVAAYNEQFF. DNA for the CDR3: TGTGCCAGCAGTGCTGGGGTGGCTGCCTACAATGAGCAGTTCTTC.

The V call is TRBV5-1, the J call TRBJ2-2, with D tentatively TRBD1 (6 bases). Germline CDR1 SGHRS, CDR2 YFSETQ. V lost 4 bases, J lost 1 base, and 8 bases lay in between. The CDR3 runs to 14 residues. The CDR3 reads CASSRQENTGELFF. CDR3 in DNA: TGCGCCAGCAGCCGACAGGAGAACACCGGGGAGCTGTTTTTT.

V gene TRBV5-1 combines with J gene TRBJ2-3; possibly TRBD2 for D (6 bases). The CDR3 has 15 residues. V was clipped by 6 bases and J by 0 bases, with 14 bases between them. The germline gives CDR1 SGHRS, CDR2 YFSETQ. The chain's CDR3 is CASMRGGDSTDTQYF. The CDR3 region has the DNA TGCGCCAGCATGCGGGGCGGGGATAGCACAGATACGCAGTATTTT.

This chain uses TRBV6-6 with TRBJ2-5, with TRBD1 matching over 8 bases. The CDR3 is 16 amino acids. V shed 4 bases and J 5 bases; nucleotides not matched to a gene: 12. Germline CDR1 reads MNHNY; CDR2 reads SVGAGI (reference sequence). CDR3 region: CASSSRQGRSHETQYF. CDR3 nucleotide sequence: TGTGCCAGCAGTTCCCGACAGGGGAGATCGCACGAGACCCAGTACTTC.

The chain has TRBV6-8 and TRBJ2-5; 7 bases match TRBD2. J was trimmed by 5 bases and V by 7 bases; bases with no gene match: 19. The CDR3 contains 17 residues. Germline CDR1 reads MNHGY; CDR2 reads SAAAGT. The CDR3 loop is CASTPRSGRAGRETQYF. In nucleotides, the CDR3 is TGTGCCAGCACCCCACGGTCGGGGAGGGCCGGTCGGGAGACCCAGTACTTC.

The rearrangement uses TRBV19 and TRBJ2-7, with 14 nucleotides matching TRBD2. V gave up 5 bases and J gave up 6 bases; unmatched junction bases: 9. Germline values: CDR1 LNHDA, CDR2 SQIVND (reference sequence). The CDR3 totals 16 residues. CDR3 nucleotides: TGTGCCAGTAGTCCCGGGACTAGCGGGAGACCCCTCGAGCAGTACTTC. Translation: CASSPGTSGRPLEQYF.

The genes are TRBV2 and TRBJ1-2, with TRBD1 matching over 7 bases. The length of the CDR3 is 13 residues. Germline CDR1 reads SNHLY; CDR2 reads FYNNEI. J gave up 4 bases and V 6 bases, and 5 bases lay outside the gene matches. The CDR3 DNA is TGTGCCAGCAGCAGGGGACAGTCCTATGGCTACACCTTC. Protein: CASSRGQSYGYTF. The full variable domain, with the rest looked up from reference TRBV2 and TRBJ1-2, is EPEVTQTPSHQVTQMGQEVILRCVPISNHLYFYWYRQILGQKVEFLVSFYNNEISEKSEIFDDQFSVERPDGSNFTLKIRSTKLEDSAMYFCASSRGQSYGYTFGSGTRLTVV.

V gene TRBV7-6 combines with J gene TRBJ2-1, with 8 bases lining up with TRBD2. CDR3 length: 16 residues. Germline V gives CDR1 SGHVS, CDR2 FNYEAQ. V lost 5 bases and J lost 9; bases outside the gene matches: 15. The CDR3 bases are TGTGCCAGCAGCGCAACTAGCGGCAGTGTCAAGGGTGAGCAGTTCTTC. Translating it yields CASSATSGSVKGEQFF.

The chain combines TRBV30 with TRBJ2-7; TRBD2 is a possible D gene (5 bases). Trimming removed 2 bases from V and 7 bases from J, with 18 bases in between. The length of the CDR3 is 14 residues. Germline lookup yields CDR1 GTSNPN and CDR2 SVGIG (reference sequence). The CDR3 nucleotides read TGTGCCTGGAGTAAACGACTAAGAACGGGGGAGCAGTACTTC. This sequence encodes CAWSKRLRTGEQYF.

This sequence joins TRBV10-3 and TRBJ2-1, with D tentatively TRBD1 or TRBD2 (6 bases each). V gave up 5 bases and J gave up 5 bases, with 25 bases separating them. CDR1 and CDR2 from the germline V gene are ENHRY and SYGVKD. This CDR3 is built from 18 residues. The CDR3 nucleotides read TGTGCCATCAGTCCCCGAATGGGGGGCGCGCCCGGCGACAATGAGCAGTTCTTC. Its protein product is CAISPRMGGAPGDNEQFF.

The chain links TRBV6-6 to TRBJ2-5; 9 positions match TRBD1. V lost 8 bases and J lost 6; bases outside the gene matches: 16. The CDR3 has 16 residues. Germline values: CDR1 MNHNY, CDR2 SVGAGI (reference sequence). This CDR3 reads CASGGAGQGAGKTQYF. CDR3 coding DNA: TGTGCCAGCGGGGGAGCGGGACAGGGAGCGGGGAAGACCCAGTACTTC.

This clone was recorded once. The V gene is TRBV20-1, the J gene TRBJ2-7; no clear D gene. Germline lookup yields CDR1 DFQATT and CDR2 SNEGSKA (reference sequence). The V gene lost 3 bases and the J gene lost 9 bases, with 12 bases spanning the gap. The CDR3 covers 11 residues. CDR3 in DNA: TGCAGTGCTAGCATAGTATTGGGGCAGTACTTC. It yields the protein CSASIVLGQYF.

CDR3 in amino acids: CASSQDRWLAGGWFF. Written as DNA, the CDR3 is TGCGCCAGCAGCCAAGATCGGTGGCTAGCGGGGGGGTGGTTCTTC. The chain links TRBV4-1 to TRBJ2-1; 12 bases align to TRBD2. The ends lost 0 bases at V and 15 bases at J; junction bases unmatched: 9. Germline-derived CDR1 and CDR2 are MGHRA and YSYEKL. The CDR3 spans 15 residues.